The rows below give T cell receptor beta chains drawn from one sample of a study of beta chain features in type 1 diabetes. TCRdb's copy holds only in-frame clones and misses some; the assay was immunoSEQ multiplex PCR. The repertoire holds some 500,000 clones, with about an eighth as singletons. The sequencing input was naive CD4+ T cells from blood. All receptors derive from a woman between 18 and 29 years old in good health. Both conserved end residues are part of each CDR3. The order of the fields is V gene, J gene, clone size, D gene, CDR3 DNA, CDR3 protein. A D gene is named only where the DNA matches it firmly. Clone size is given for some rows only: seen once, a few or many times, or a class if the clone is expanded.

V: TRBV7-2; J: TRBJ2-5; size: .; D: TRBD1; DNA: TGTGCCAGCAGCGCCAGCTCAGGGGGAAGCGGGACCCAGTACTTC; CDR3: CASSASSGGSGTQYF
V: TRBV28; J: TRBJ2-5; size: .; D: .; DNA: TGTGCCAGCAGTTTCCCCCAGGGCGGGCCAGAGACCCAGTACTTC; CDR3: CASSFPQGGPETQYF
V: TRBV5-4; J: TRBJ2-5; size: .; D: TRBD2; DNA: TGTGCCAGCAGTCGTGTAGCGGGAAGCCAAGAGACCCAGTACTTC; CDR3: CASSRVAGSQETQYF
V: TRBV5-1; J: TRBJ1-6; size: few; D: .; DNA: TGCGCCAGCAGCTTGCAGCTAAATTCACCCCTCCACTTT; CDR3: CASSLQLNSPLHF
V: TRBV19; J: TRBJ1-1; size: .; D: .; DNA: TGTGCCAGTAGTACAGGGGCACCCATGAACACTGAAGCTTTCTTT; CDR3: CASSTGAPMNTEAFF
V: TRBV29-1; J: TRBJ2-3; size: few; D: .; DNA: TGCAGCGTTGAGCCGGCGGCTATTGCAGATACGCAGTATTTT; CDR3: CSVEPAAIADTQYF
V: TRBV7-9; J: TRBJ1-5; size: few; D: .; DNA: TGTGCCAGCAGCTCTTCGGGGGGCTGGGGCAATCAGCCCCAGCATTTT; CDR3: CASSSSGGWGNQPQHF
V: TRBV29-1; J: TRBJ2-1; size: few; D: .; DNA: TGCAGCGGCCAGGGGGGCACAAGCTCCTACAATGAGCAGTTCTTC; CDR3: CSGQGGTSSYNEQFF
V: TRBV7-9; J: TRBJ2-5; size: .; D: .; DNA: TGTGCCAGCACCCAGGGGTCAGAGACCCAGTACTTC; CDR3: CASTQGSETQYF
V: TRBV29-1; J: TRBJ1-1; size: few; D: .; DNA: TGCAGCGCAGCCGGGGTCGAGGCTTTCTTT; CDR3: CSAAGVEAFF
V: TRBV28; J: TRBJ1-2; size: .; D: .; DNA: TGTGCCAACAGTCGCGGACCCTTGGAGGGCTACACCTTC; CDR3: CANSRGPLEGYTF
V: TRBV5-1; J: TRBJ2-5; size: few; D: .; DNA: TGCGCCAGCAGCCGGAGGTCCGGGTTTTGGCAAGAGACCCAGTACTTC; CDR3: CASSRRSGFWQETQYF
V: TRBV11-1; J: TRBJ2-5; size: few; D: TRBD2; DNA: TGTGCCAGCAGCCCGTCGGCTAGCGGGGGACAAGAGACCCAGTACTTC; CDR3: CASSPSASGGQETQYF
V: TRBV10-3; J: TRBJ1-1; size: .; D: .; DNA: TGTGTATCCAGGGACAACACTGAAGCTTTCTTT; CDR3: CVSRDNTEAFF
V: TRBV5-4; J: TRBJ1-1; size: few; D: .; DNA: TGTGCCAGCAGCCCCGACACGATGAACACTGAAGCTTTCTTT; CDR3: CASSPDTMNTEAFF
V: TRBV19; J: TRBJ1-1; size: .; D: .; DNA: TGTGCCAGTAGTATAGATCCGACTACTGAAGCTTTCTTT; CDR3: CASSIDPTTEAFF
V: TRBV6-5; J: TRBJ2-1; size: few; D: .; DNA: TGTGCCAGCAGTTACTTGAATGAGCAGTTCTTC; CDR3: CASSYLNEQFF
V: TRBV7-9; J: TRBJ2-1; size: .; D: .; DNA: TGTGCCAGCAGCTTGAGCTTGGGGAGCTCCTACAATGAGCAGTTCTTC; CDR3: CASSLSLGSSYNEQFF
V: TRBV7-8; J: TRBJ2-3; size: .; D: .; DNA: TGTGCCAGCAGCTTAAATGCCGTGGGGGCAGATACGCAGTATTTT; CDR3: CASSLNAVGADTQYF
V: TRBV7-7; J: TRBJ2-3; size: .; D: TRBD2; DNA: TGTGCTAGCAGCTTAGGGAGGGTAGGGGATACGCAGTATTTT; CDR3: CASSLGRVGDTQYF
V: TRBV29-1; J: TRBJ1-1; size: few; D: .; DNA: TGCAGCGTTGTGGGACCCATGAACACTGAAGCTTTCTTT; CDR3: CSVVGPMNTEAFF
V: TRBV2; J: TRBJ2-2; size: .; D: .; DNA: TGTGCCAGCAGTCCGGACACCTCGAACACCGGGGAGCTGTTTTTT; CDR3: CASSPDTSNTGELFF
V: TRBV7-2; J: TRBJ2-3; size: few; D: TRBD2; DNA: TGTGCCAGCAGCATGACTAGCGGAAGCACAGATACGCAGTATTTT; CDR3: CASSMTSGSTDTQYF
V: TRBV10-3; J: TRBJ1-6; size: .; D: .; DNA: TGTGCCATCAGTGACGGGGGGATGGTTAATTCACCCCTCCACTTT; CDR3: CAISDGGMVNSPLHF
V: TRBV14; J: TRBJ2-1; size: .; D: .; DNA: TGTGCCAGCAGCCTCTTAACCGGGATTACTGAGCAGTTCTTC; CDR3: CASSLLTGITEQFF
V: TRBV4-1; J: TRBJ1-6; size: .; D: .; DNA: TGCGCCAGCAGCCCGGGCCTCTCCTATAATTCACCCCTCCACTTT; CDR3: CASSPGLSYNSPLHF
V: TRBV4-2; J: TRBJ2-7; size: few; D: TRBD2; DNA: TGTGCCAGCAGCCCCGATTTTAGCGGGAGGGCCTACGAGCAGTACTTC; CDR3: CASSPDFSGRAYEQYF
V: TRBV6-1; J: TRBJ2-3; size: .; D: .; DNA: TGTGCCAGCAGTGAAATCCATACTAGCACAGATACGCAGTATTTT; CDR3: CASSEIHTSTDTQYF
V: TRBV7-2; J: TRBJ2-5; size: few; D: TRBD2; DNA: TGTGCCAGCAGCTTTAGCGGGACGGTCGAGACCCAGTACTTC; CDR3: CASSFSGTVETQYF
V: TRBV6-5; J: TRBJ2-1; size: .; D: TRBD1; DNA: TGTGCCAGCAGTCCTACAGGGGGTGCCTACAATGAGCAGTTCTTC; CDR3: CASSPTGGAYNEQFF
V: TRBV5-4; J: TRBJ2-5; size: few; D: .; DNA: TGTGCCAGCAGCTTGGTGGGGGAGACCCAGTACTTC; CDR3: CASSLVGETQYF
V: TRBV28; J: TRBJ2-5; size: .; D: .; DNA: TGTGCCAGCAGTTCTTCCCGACTGAGGGCACCTAAGGAGACCCAGTACTTC; CDR3: CASSSSRLRAPKETQYF
V: TRBV7-7; J: TRBJ1-1; size: .; D: .; DNA: TGTGCCAGCAGCTTGCAGGAGAACACTGAAGCTTTCTTT; CDR3: CASSLQENTEAFF
V: TRBV28; J: TRBJ1-4; size: .; D: .; DNA: TGTGCCACGGCCGGGGGCCAGTGGAATGAAAAACTGTTTTTT; CDR3: CATAGGQWNEKLFF
V: TRBV29-1; J: TRBJ1-1; size: .; D: .; DNA: TGCAGCGTTGCCCTTATGAAGGGGGACACTGAAGCTTTCTTT; CDR3: CSVALMKGDTEAFF
V: TRBV30; J: TRBJ2-7; size: few; D: TRBD2; DNA: TGTGCCTGGAGTGCCCCGGGACTAGTTAAGTACGAGCAGTACTTC; CDR3: CAWSAPGLVKYEQYF
V: TRBV7-9; J: TRBJ1-2; size: few; D: .; DNA: TGTGCCAGCAGCTTAGATGCGGGGTATGGCTACACCTTC; CDR3: CASSLDAGYGYTF
V: TRBV29-1; J: TRBJ1-5; size: few; D: .; DNA: TGCAGCGCGCAGGTTAATAGCAATCAGCCCCAGCATTTT; CDR3: CSAQVNSNQPQHF
V: TRBV7-2; J: TRBJ1-5; size: .; D: TRBD1; DNA: TGTGCCAGCAGTCGGACAGGGGCTGGGCGCCCCCAGCATTTT; CDR3: CASSRTGAGRPQHF
V: TRBV7-8; J: TRBJ2-5; size: few; D: TRBD1; DNA: TGTGCCAGCAGCTTACGGCCGGGACAGCTTCCGACCCAGTACTTC; CDR3: CASSLRPGQLPTQYF
V: TRBV4-3; J: TRBJ2-2; size: .; D: .; DNA: TGCGCCAGCAGCCCTGACAGGACCGGGGAGCTGTTTTTT; CDR3: CASSPDRTGELFF
V: TRBV29-1; J: TRBJ2-3; size: few; D: .; DNA: TGCAGCGTTGATACCCTTGGCACAGATACGCAGTATTTT; CDR3: CSVDTLGTDTQYF
V: TRBV16; J: TRBJ1-5; size: .; D: .; DNA: TGTGCCAGCAGCGGGCTGCAGATCCTAGTTAGCAATCAGCCCCAGCATTTT; CDR3: CASSGLQILVSNQPQHF
V: TRBV7-9; J: TRBJ2-3; size: many; D: .; DNA: TGTGCCAGCAGCTTTACGAGCTATACGCAGTATTTT; CDR3: CASSFTSYTQYF
V: TRBV10-3; J: TRBJ1-5; size: .; D: .; DNA: TGTGCCATCAGTGAGTTGAAGGGTGCCCAGCATTTT; CDR3: CAISELKGAQHF
V: TRBV28; J: TRBJ2-3; size: .; D: .; DNA: TGTGCCAGCAGTTTACGATTCGAGGTATCAGGCACAGATACGCAGTATTTT; CDR3: CASSLRFEVSGTDTQYF
V: TRBV7-2; J: TRBJ1-2; size: .; D: .; DNA: TGTGCCAGCAGCCCGGACAGCCCATATGGCTACACCTTC; CDR3: CASSPDSPYGYTF
V: TRBV2; J: TRBJ2-5; size: few; D: .; DNA: TGTGCCAGCAGTGACCGTGGGGAGACCCAGTACTTC; CDR3: CASSDRGETQYF
V: TRBV29-1; J: TRBJ2-1; size: .; D: .; DNA: TGCAGCGTTGAAGGAGACCCATACAATGAGCAGTTCTTC; CDR3: CSVEGDPYNEQFF
V: TRBV7-9; J: TRBJ2-7; size: .; D: .; DNA: TGTGCCAGCAGCTTAGGCCGGGAGGTACGGACAGGGAGACGGTACTTC; CDR3: CASSLGREVRTGRRYF
V: TRBV2; J: TRBJ1-2; size: few; D: .; DNA: TGTGCCAGCAGCTACATCGCGGGGTCCAATGGCTACACCTTC; CDR3: CASSYIAGSNGYTF